What follows are 9 T cell receptor beta chains derived from one specimen sequenced in a study of T cells in Graves' hyperthyroidism and ophthalmopathy. There were TCR beta CDR3 regions amplified from RNA transcripts. A set of HTBI primers served as the primers for a first-round RT-PCR of the TCR CDR3. TCRdb redid the calling of the multiplex PCR reads with MiXCR, one entry per CDR3 protein. Here the sample spans fewer than 650,000 distinct CDR3 sequences, 13% to 15% being singletons. The sequencing input was blood. Receptor source: a woman between 18 and 30 years old with Graves' ophthalmopathy.

This clonotype was found many times. V gene TRBV6-1 combines with J gene TRBJ1-6; maybe TRBD1 (6 bases). The CDR3 totals 14 residues. V was trimmed by 6 bases and J by 6 bases, leaving 12 bases between them. Germline CDR1 is MNHNS and CDR2 is SASEGT. The CDR3 sequence: CASSFRGINSPLHF. The CDR3 DNA reads TGTGCCAGCAGCTTCAGGGGAATTAATTCACCCCTCCACTTT.

This clonotype appeared a few times. The rearrangement uses TRBV6-2 or TRBV6-3 and TRBJ2-3, with 13 nucleotides matching TRBD2. This CDR3 has 16 amino acids. Germline values: CDR1 MNHEY, CDR2 SVGEGT. Trimming removed 7 bases from V and 6 bases from J; junction bases left unmatched: 10. CDR3 coding DNA: TGTGCCAGCACCTCCGGACTAGCGGGAGTCAAGGATACGCAGTATTTT. Protein: CASTSGLAGVKDTQYF.

This clonotype was seen ten or more times. The chain recombines TRBV24-1 with TRBJ2-1; 8 bases align to TRBD2. The V segment lost 0 bases and the J segment 5 bases; nucleotides outside the gene matches: 2. The CDR3 has 15 residues. Germline V gene data show CDR1 as KGHDR and CDR2 as SFDVKD. The CDR3 sequence: CATSDLREGDNEQFF. The CDR3 bases are TGTGCCACCAGTGATTTGCGGGAGGGGGACAATGAGCAGTTCTTC.

The sample holds many counts of this clonotype. The chain employs TRBV6-2 or TRBV6-3 and TRBJ2-1; D is ambiguous. In germline, CDR1 is MNHEY, CDR2 SVGEGT. This CDR3 has 13 amino acids. Trimming left V 6 bases short and J 4 bases short, with 10 bases between. Here the CDR3 DNA reads TGTGCCAGCAGGTTCGTTAGGTACAATGAGCAGTTCTTC. As protein: CASRFVRYNEQFF.

J is TRBJ2-1 and V is TRBV12-5; 7 bases fit TRBD1. Germline CDR1 is LGHNT and CDR2 is FRNRAP. The CDR3 consists of 12 residues. V lost 6 bases, J lost 7 bases, and 3 bases stayed unmatched. DNA of the CDR3: TGTGCTAGTGGGCAGACAGGGAATGAGCAGTTCTTC. Translating gives CASGQTGNEQFF.

The V call is TRBV7-9, the J call TRBJ2-1, with a weak D call TRBD2 (5 bases). Trimming removed 1 base from V and 0 bases from J, with 10 bases in between. The CDR3 totals 16 residues. Germline assignment: CDR1 SEHNR and CDR2 FQNEAQ (reference sequence). The chain's CDR3 is CASSLGAGSSYNEQFF. As DNA, the CDR3 is TGTGCCAGCAGCTTAGGGGCGGGCAGCTCCTACAATGAGCAGTTCTTC.

This clonotype showed up just a few times. The CDR3 DNA is TGTGCCAGCGTTGGGGCGGGAATCTATGAGCAGTTCTTC. The encoded protein is CASVGAGIYEQFF. The V call is TRBV27, the J call TRBJ2-1; D may be TRBD2 (6 bases). CDR3 length equals 13 residues. CDR1 MNHEY and CDR2 SMNVEV come from the germline V gene (reference sequence). The ends were cut back, 8 bases at V and 8 bases at J, with 16 bases in the middle.

The chain couples TRBV20-1 to TRBJ2-1; tentatively, D is TRBD2 (6 bases). Germline lookup yields CDR1 DFQATT and CDR2 SNEGSKA (reference sequence). V was trimmed by 1 base and J by 1 base, leaving 8 bases between them. This CDR3 contains 14 residues. The CDR3 spells CSARAGVSYNEQFF. CDR3 DNA sequence: TGCAGTGCTAGAGCGGGAGTTTCCTACAATGAGCAGTTCTTC.

This clonotype has ten or more counts. CDR3: CSVEGGRANEKLFF. The CDR3, as DNA: TGCAGCGTTGAAGGAGGCAGGGCTAATGAAAAACTGTTTTTT. This chain uses TRBV29-1 with TRBJ1-4; possible D gene TRBD1, 5 bases. V lost 1 base, J lost 3 bases, and 9 bases lay in between. The CDR3 loop spans 14 amino acids. The germline gives CDR1 SQVTM, CDR2 ANQGSEA. The entire variable domain, with the rest obtained from reference TRBV29-1 and TRBJ1-4, is as follows: SAVISQKPSRDICQRGTSLTIQCQVDSQVTMMFWYRQQPGQSLTLIATANQGSEATYESGFVIDKFPISRPNLTFSTLTVSNMSPEDSSIYLCSVEGGRANEKLFFGSGTQLSVL.